A single sample gave rise to the 24 T cell receptor beta chains below, sequenced in a study of T-cell reconstitution after alpha-beta-depleted transplantation in children. Findings of the study overall: Fresh T-cell production supplied most of the T-cell counts and diversity seen one year after transplant.

During its preparation, the TCRbeta library received unique molecular identifiers. TCRdb called the PCR reads again in MiXCR, with one record for every CDR3 protein. The sample lists some 300,000 distinct CDR3 sequences, just over 7.5% occurring once. The antigens for these receptors are not known. Source: peripheral blood, taken 360 days after TCRalphabeta/CD19-depleted stem cell transplant. Every receptor here comes from a female patient aged 2 to 10 who had a stem cell transplant for Fanconi anemia, so the T cells may come from the graft donor.

This clonotype showed up many times. The chain employs TRBV5-6 and TRBJ2-7, with D possibly being TRBD2 (5 bases). CDR3 length: 13 residues. CDR1 is SGHDT, CDR2 YYEEEE, per germline. Deletions cut 5 bases from V and 3 bases from J, with 12 bases between. CDR3 residues: CASRPLGHYEQYF. The CDR3, as DNA: TGTGCCAGCAGGCCACTAGGCCACTACGAGCAGTACTTC.

The V call is TRBV27, the J call TRBJ1-5; 9 bases match TRBD1. CDR3 length: 15 amino acids. CDR1 and CDR2 (germline): MNHEY, SMNVEV (reference sequence). V shed 5 bases, J shed 7 bases, and the junction held 9 bases outside the gene matches. The CDR3 here is CASSRQGGLGQPQHF. The CDR3 bases are TGTGCCAGCAGTAGACAGGGGGGTCTTGGACAGCCCCAGCATTTT.

This clonotype occurred many times. V usage is TRBV5-1 and J usage is TRBJ1-1, with a possible D match to TRBD1 (5 bases). Germline V gene data show CDR1 as SGHRS and CDR2 as YFSETQ. CDR3 length: 14 residues. The V end lost 2 bases, the J end lost 5 bases, and 13 bases lay between the germline ends. CDR3 sequence: CASSFTGTNTEAFF. The CDR3 coding sequence is TGCGCCAGCAGCTTTACTGGGACGAATACTGAAGCTTTCTTT.

In this sample, this clonotype turned up a few times. The V and J genes are TRBV7-8 and TRBJ2-7, with D tentatively TRBD1 (7 bases). Deletions cut 2 bases from V and 9 bases from J, with 20 bases between. The germline gives CDR1 SGHVS, CDR2 FQNEAQ. CDR3 length: 15 residues. The CDR3 sequence is CASSLKSGGGSRQYF. The CDR3 DNA follows: TGTGCCAGCAGCTTAAAATCCGGAGGGGGCAGTCGGCAGTACTTC.

This clonotype was counted only a few times. The rearrangement links TRBV5-1 to TRBJ2-3; TRBD1 agrees at 9 bases. The CDR3 extends over 16 amino acids. Trimming cost V 4 bases and J 2 bases; bases outside gene matches: 8. Germline-derived CDR1 and CDR2 are SGHRS and YFSETQ. In DNA form, the CDR3 reads TGCGCCAGCAGCAGGCTCCGGACAGGGGACACAGATACGCAGTATTTT. It encodes CASSRLRTGDTDTQYF.

This clonotype appeared a few times. The chain recombines TRBV7-3 with TRBJ2-1; TRBD2 might be the D (7 bases). CDR1 is SGHTA, CDR2 FQGTGA, per germline. The CDR3 totals 15 residues. Trimming left V 2 bases short and J 7 bases short, with 15 bases between. This CDR3 is CASSLYGGLGNEQFF. The CDR3 DNA follows: TGTGCCAGCAGCTTATACGGGGGGCTTGGGAATGAGCAGTTCTTC. Full variable domain (outside the CDR3, taken from reference TRBV7-3 and TRBJ2-1): GAGVSQTPSNKVTEKGKYVELRCDPISGHTALYWYRQSLGQGPEFLIYFQGTGAADDSGLPNDRFFAVRPEGSVSTLKIQRTERGDSAVYLCASSLYGGLGNEQFFGPGTRLTVL.

The chain couples TRBV7-3 to TRBJ1-1, with D perhaps matching TRBD1 (6 bases). Germline lookup yields CDR1 SGHTA and CDR2 FQGTGA. This CDR3 contains 14 residues. V lost 6 bases, J lost 5 bases, and 16 bases lay in between. In nucleotides, the CDR3 is TGTGCCAGCAGTCTTGCGGGGGGGGCTACTGAAGCTTTCTTT. Translating gives CASSLAGGATEAFF. The full variable domain, its missing parts supplied by reference TRBV7-3 and TRBJ1-1, is GAGVSQTPSNKVTEKGKYVELRCDPISGHTALYWYRQSLGQGPEFLIYFQGTGAADDSGLPNDRFFAVRPEGSVSTLKIQRTERGDSAVYLCASSLAGGATEAFFGQGTRLTVV.

This clonotype was seen a few times. V usage is TRBV29-1 and J usage is TRBJ1-2; tentative D call: TRBD1 (6 bases). The CDR3 contains 16 residues. Germline V CDR1 and CDR2: SQVTM, ANQGSEA. V was clipped by 6 bases and J by 7 bases, with 27 bases between them. Here the CDR3 DNA reads TGCAGCGTAGAAAACTCTATCGGGCCCCTAGGGGGTGGCTACACCTTC. The encoded protein is CSVENSIGPLGGGYTF.

CDR3 protein: CASSPVFETQYF. The DNA of the CDR3 is TGTGCCAGCAGCCCCGTATTTGAGACCCAGTACTTC. This rearrangement joins TRBV3-1 to TRBJ2-5; D unresolved. CDR3 length: 12 amino acids. Trimming left V 4 bases short and J 5 bases short, with 8 bases between. The germline CDR1 and CDR2 sequences are LGHDT and YNNKEL (reference sequence).

This clonotype came up many times. The chain joins TRBV28 to TRBJ2-1, with 11 bases identical to TRBD2. V was pared by 6 bases and J by 9 bases, with 19 bases of the junction left unmatched. This CDR3 contains 18 residues. Germline lookup yields CDR1 MDHEN and CDR2 SYDVKM. The CDR3: CASSLFVGIAGGPAEQFF. The CDR3 DNA is TGTGCCAGCAGCTTGTTCGTGGGAATAGCGGGAGGGCCCGCTGAGCAGTTCTTC.

This clonotype was detected many times. This chain joins TRBV6-5 and TRBJ2-5; possible D gene TRBD1, 5 bases. V lost 8 bases, J lost 9 bases, and 16 bases lay in between. This CDR3 comprises 12 residues. From germline, CDR1 is MNHEY and CDR2 SVGAGI. The CDR3 loop is CASAKGNVAQYF. The CDR3 coding sequence is TGTGCCAGCGCAAAGGGGAACGTGGCCCAGTACTTC.

This clonotype was counted only a few times. J is TRBJ1-2 and V is TRBV28; 8 nucleotides line up with TRBD1. Trimming at V came to 8 bases and at J to 3 bases, leaving 11 bases not matched to a gene. Germline V gene data show CDR1 as MDHEN and CDR2 as SYDVKM. The CDR3 covers 15 residues. The DNA of the CDR3 is TGTGCCAGCGCACCCTCGGACAGGGACGACTATGGCTACACCTTC. This gives the protein CASAPSDRDDYGYTF.

J is TRBJ2-3 and V is TRBV5-6; D might be TRBD1 or TRBD2, each matching 5 bases. V lost 2 bases and J 7 bases, leaving 17 bases between the germline ends. CDR1 is SGHDT and CDR2 is YYEEEE in the germline V gene. This CDR3 contains 15 residues. The CDR3 spells CASSFGLGGLNTQYF. As DNA, the CDR3 is TGTGCCAGCAGCTTCGGCCTTGGGGGTTTAAATACGCAGTATTTT. Looking up the rest from reference TRBV5-6 and TRBJ2-3 gives the full variable domain: DAGVTQSPTHLIKTRGQQVTLRCSPKSGHDTVSWYQQALGQGPQFIFQYYEEEERQRGNFPDRFSGHQFPNYSSELNVNALLLGDSALYLCASSFGLGGLNTQYFGPGTRLTVL.

This clonotype was observed at least ten times. The CDR3: CSARVGRSQETQYF. In nucleotides, the CDR3 is TGCAGTGCTAGAGTCGGGAGATCCCAAGAGACCCAGTACTTC. The chain uses TRBV20-1 and TRBJ2-5; possible D gene TRBD2, 6 bases. Trimming took 1 base from V and 1 from J, leaving 10 bases between them. The CDR3 extends over 14 amino acids. CDR1 and CDR2 (germline): DFQATT, SNEGSKA (reference sequence).

This clonotype was counted many times. The chain has TRBV12-3 or TRBV12-4 and TRBJ1-3, with 8 positions matching TRBD1. This CDR3 is built from 17 residues. The V segment lost 6 bases and the J segment 0 bases; nucleotides outside the gene matches: 10. In DNA form, the CDR3 reads TGTGCCAGCAGCTTGGGACAGGCAGAACTCTCTGGAAACACCATATATTTT. It specifies CASSLGQAELSGNTIYF.

The chain couples TRBV27 to TRBJ2-1; D is unclear. With 2 bases removed from V and 7 bases from J, the gap between germline ends came to 12 bases. This CDR3 has 14 amino acids. Germline values: CDR1 MNHEY, CDR2 SMNVEV (reference sequence). The CDR3 here is CASSLKDPLNEQFF. In DNA form, the CDR3 reads TGTGCCAGCAGTTTAAAGGACCCGCTTAATGAGCAGTTCTTC.

This clonotype appeared many times. The chain uses TRBV14 and TRBJ2-5, with 11 bases fitting TRBD2. With 2 bases clipped from V and 2 bases from J, the junction kept 4 bases outside the gene matches. From germline, CDR1 is SGHDN and CDR2 FVKESK. The CDR3 loop spans 16 amino acids. For the CDR3, the DNA is TGTGCCAGCAGCCAATTCGGGACTAGCGGACAAGAGACCCAGTACTTC. This translates into CASSQFGTSGQETQYF.

This clonotype was counted many times. The chain employs TRBV6-5 and TRBJ2-7; D is ambiguous. The CDR3 runs to 13 residues. Germline loops: CDR1 MNHEY, CDR2 SVGAGI. With 2 bases removed from V and 6 bases from J, the gap between germline ends came to 11 bases. The CDR3 DNA is TGTGCCAGCAGTTACCATGGTTACGGCGAGCAGTACTTC. This gives the protein CASSYHGYGEQYF.

This clonotype appeared many times. The chain is built from TRBV18 and TRBJ2-1; 7 bases match TRBD1. V shed 1 base and J 9 bases; nucleotides not matched to a gene: 0. The CDR3 contains 12 residues. Germline CDR1 KGHSH, CDR2 LQKENI. DNA for the CDR3: TGTGCCAGCTCACCACAGGGGGCTGAGCAGTTCTTC. Its protein is CASSPQGAEQFF.

This clonotype was counted only a few times. The CDR3 here is CASSSLLGTGVITEAFF. As DNA, the CDR3 is TGTGCCAGCAGTTCTCTTTTGGGGACAGGGGTTATCACTGAAGCTTTCTTT. V usage is TRBV6-5 and J usage is TRBJ1-1; TRBD1 agrees at 10 bases. Germline V gene lookup returns CDR1 MNHEY and CDR2 SVGAGI. Trimming took 4 bases from V and 4 from J; bases not matched to a gene: 12. The CDR3 extends over 17 amino acids.

This clonotype has more than one count but fewer than ten. The genes are TRBV6-1 and TRBJ2-5; D might be TRBD2 (7 bases). The CDR3 spans 14 residues. CDR1 and CDR2 from the germline V gene are MNHNS and SASEGT. Between the trimmed V and J ends, which lost 4 bases and 7 bases, there was a span of 16 bases. The CDR3 reads CASSGTAGAGTQYF. The CDR3 DNA reads as TGTGCCAGCAGTGGCACTGCGGGGGCGGGGACCCAGTACTTC.

This clonotype was seen more than once but under ten times. The V gene is TRBV2, the J gene TRBJ1-2; TRBD1 agrees at 7 bases. This CDR3 has 12 amino acids. Trimming removed 4 bases from V and 6 bases from J; junction bases left unmatched: 2. Germline CDR1 reads SNHLY; CDR2 reads FYNNEI. This CDR3 is CASSATGDGYTF. The CDR3 DNA sequence: TGTGCCAGCAGTGCAACAGGGGATGGCTACACCTTC.

There are a few counts of this clonotype. The chain carries TRBV10-2 and TRBJ1-5, with D hard to call. Trimming removed 0 bases at V and 9 bases at J, with 9 bases between. CDR3 size: 13 residues. Germline V gene sequence: CDR1 WSHSY, CDR2 SAAADI. The CDR3 loop is CASSESVGWPQHF. The DNA of the CDR3 is TGCGCCAGCAGTGAGTCGGTCGGCTGGCCCCAGCATTTT.

This sequence joins TRBV7-9 and TRBJ2-7; a weak D match, TRBD2 (7 bases). Deletions cut 1 base from V and 2 bases from J, with 15 bases between. The CDR3 length is 16 residues. Germline CDR1 reads SEHNR; CDR2 reads FQNEAQ (reference sequence). The CDR3: CASSLGPGGSPYEQYF. The CDR3, as DNA: TGTGCCAGCAGCTTAGGTCCGGGGGGCAGTCCCTACGAGCAGTACTTC.